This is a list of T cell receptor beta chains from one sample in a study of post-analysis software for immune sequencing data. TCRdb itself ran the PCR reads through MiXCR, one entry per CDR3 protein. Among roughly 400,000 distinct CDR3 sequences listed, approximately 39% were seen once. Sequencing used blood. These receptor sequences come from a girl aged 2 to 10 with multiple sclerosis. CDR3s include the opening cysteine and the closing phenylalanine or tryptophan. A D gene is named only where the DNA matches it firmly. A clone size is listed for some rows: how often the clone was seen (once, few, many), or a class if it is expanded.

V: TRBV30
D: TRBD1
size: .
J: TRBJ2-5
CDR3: CAWGTGAEETQYF
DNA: TGTGCCTGGGGGACAGGGGCGGAAGAGACCCAGTACTTC

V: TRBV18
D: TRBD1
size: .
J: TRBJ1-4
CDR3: CASSNRGANEKLFF
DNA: TGTGCCAGCTCAAACAGGGGCGCAAATGAAAAACTGTTTTTT

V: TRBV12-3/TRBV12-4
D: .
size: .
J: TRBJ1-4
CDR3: CASSLTTATNEKLFF
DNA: TGTGCCAGCAGCCTGACAACAGCAACTAATGAAAAACTGTTTTTT

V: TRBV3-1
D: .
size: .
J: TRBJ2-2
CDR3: CASSKRTVSSNTGELFF
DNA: TGTGCCAGCAGCAAGAGGACAGTCTCTTCGAACACCGGGGAGCTGTTTTTT

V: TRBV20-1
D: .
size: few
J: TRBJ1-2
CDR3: CSARDFRDGYTF
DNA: TGCAGTGCTAGAGATTTTAGGGATGGCTACACCTTC

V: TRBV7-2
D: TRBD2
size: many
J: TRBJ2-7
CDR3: CASSFGTRGYEQYF
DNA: TGTGCCAGCAGCTTTGGGACTAGAGGCTACGAGCAGTACTTC

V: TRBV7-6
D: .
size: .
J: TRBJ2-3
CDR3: CASSFRQTDTQYF
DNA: TGTGCCAGCAGTTTTAGACAGACAGATACGCAGTATTTT

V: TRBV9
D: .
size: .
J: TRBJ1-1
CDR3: CASSVGTNTEAFF
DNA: TGTGCCAGCAGCGTAGGGACGAACACTGAAGCTTTCTTT

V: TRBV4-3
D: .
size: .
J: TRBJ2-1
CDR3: CASSQGWDRVGSYNEQFF
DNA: TGCGCCAGCAGCCAAGGGTGGGATAGGGTCGGCTCCTACAATGAGCAGTTCTTC

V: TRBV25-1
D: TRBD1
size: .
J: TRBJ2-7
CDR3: CASSPFNRGSYEQYF
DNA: TGTGCCAGCAGTCCCTTTAACAGGGGATCTTACGAGCAGTACTTC